The 27 T cell receptor beta chains reported below all come from one sample, sequenced in a study of T cell changes during pregnancy in multiple sclerosis. Sequencing used immunoSEQ multiplex PCR; TCRdb keeps in-frame clones, though not all of them. The profile shows 25,000 to 40,000 clones, around 91% of them singletons. Sequencing used CD8+ T cells from peripheral blood mononuclear cells, obtained in the second trimester of pregnancy. The receptors derive from a female donor with multiple sclerosis, enrolled in a pregnancy study.

The chain recombines TRBV4-1 with TRBJ2-7, with TRBD2 matching over 10 bases. V trimming: 1 base; J trimming: 0 bases; junction bases outside the gene matches: 12. Germline V gives CDR1 MGHRA, CDR2 YSYEKL. The CDR3 extends over 19 amino acids. CDR3 sequence (DNA): TGCGCCAGCAGCCAAGTAGGGCCAGGGGCTAGCGGGAGCTCCTACGAGCAGTACTTC. It is translated as CASSQVGPGASGSSYEQYF.

This chain uses TRBV19 with TRBJ2-7, with a weak D call TRBD1 (6 bases). Germline V CDR1 and CDR2: LNHDA, SQIVND (reference sequence). The V end lost 6 bases, the J end lost 1 base, and 10 bases lay between the germline ends. The CDR3 consists of 13 residues. The CDR3, as DNA: TGTGCCAGTAGAAGAGGACAGTCCTACGAGCAGTACTTC. It codes for CASRRGQSYEQYF.

This clone has just one count. This sequence joins TRBV19 and TRBJ1-5; D remains unclear. The CDR3 runs to 13 residues. Germline CDR1 and CDR2: LNHDA and SQIVND (reference sequence). V was cut by 3 bases and J by 4 bases, with 7 bases left in between. Here the CDR3 DNA reads TGTGCCAGTAGTATCGCGGGAAATCAGCCCCAGCATTTT. As protein: CASSIAGNQPQHF.

The genes are TRBV5-8 and TRBJ1-4, with D uncertain. The V gene's germline CDR1 is SGHTS and CDR2 YDEGEE. The CDR3 runs 14 residues. V lost 4 bases and J lost 8, with 15 bases in between. DNA for the CDR3: TGTGCCAGCAGCCCCACGGTCTCCGGGGAAAAACTGTTTTTT. Encoded protein: CASSPTVSGEKLFF.

CDR3 loop: CASSRRQDNEQFF. The CDR3 nucleotides read TGTGCCAGCAGCCGTAGACAGGACAATGAGCAGTTCTTC. The chain links TRBV11-1 to TRBJ2-1; D might be TRBD1 (6 bases). With 5 bases removed from V and 5 bases from J, the gap between germline ends came to 10 bases. The CDR3 has 13 amino acids. From germline, CDR1 is SGHAT and CDR2 FQDESV (reference sequence).

The genes are TRBV14 and TRBJ2-7, with a possible D match to TRBD1 (6 bases). Germline V gene data show CDR1 as SGHDN and CDR2 as FVKESK. This CDR3 has 13 amino acids. V was cut by 3 bases and J by 3 bases, with 9 bases left in between. The CDR3 loop reads CASSHWDNYEQYF. The DNA of the CDR3 is TGTGCCAGCAGCCACTGGGACAACTACGAGCAGTACTTC.

This chain uses TRBV28 with TRBJ1-2; D might be TRBD1 (5 bases). Looked up from germline, CDR1 is MDHEN and CDR2 is SYDVKM. The ends were cut back, 5 bases at V and 4 bases at J, with 17 bases in the middle. This CDR3 contains 15 residues. The CDR3 is CASSPRTYQLYGYTF. CDR3 nucleotides: TGTGCCAGCAGTCCCCGGACATATCAACTCTATGGCTACACCTTC.

The chain is built from TRBV7-3 and TRBJ2-3; D call uncertain. The V end lost 1 base, the J end lost 2 bases, and 4 bases lay between the germline ends. Germline V gives CDR1 SGHTA, CDR2 FQGTGA. The length of the CDR3 is 13 residues. This CDR3 is CASSLISTDTQYF. Here the CDR3 DNA reads TGTGCCAGCAGCTTAATCTCCACAGATACGCAGTATTTT.

The chain is built from TRBV5-8 and TRBJ2-7, with 9 bases that match TRBD2. Trimming removed 4 bases from V and 5 bases from J; junction bases left unmatched: 7. CDR3 length: 14 residues. Per the germline V gene, CDR1 is SGHTS and CDR2 is YDEGEE. CDR3 in amino acids: CASSAGGLVNEQYF. The CDR3 nucleotides are TGTGCCAGCAGCGCGGGGGGGCTCGTTAACGAGCAGTACTTC.

In its sample, this clone was seen a few times. The rearrangement uses TRBV7-9 and TRBJ2-3; TRBD2 matches 16 bases. The J segment lost 4 bases and the V segment lost 8 bases, leaving 3 bases of the junction unmatched. Germline CDR1 is SEHNR and CDR2 is FQNEAQ (reference sequence). The CDR3 sequence is 15 residues long. CDR3 nucleotide sequence: TGTGCCAGCGGCGGGACTAGCGGGAGGGCAGATACGCAGTATTTT. Translation: CASGGTSGRADTQYF.

The gene calls are TRBV5-1 and TRBJ2-2, with D possibly being TRBD2 (5 bases). This CDR3 comprises 15 residues. V lost 1 base and J 2 bases, leaving 9 bases between the germline ends. Per the germline V gene, CDR1 is SGHRS and CDR2 is YFSETQ. The CDR3 region is CASSLTGRNTGELFF. The DNA of the CDR3 is TGCGCCAGCAGCTTGACGGGGAGAAACACCGGGGAGCTGTTTTTT.

This chain connects TRBV6-5 to TRBJ2-1, with a tentative D call TRBD2 (7 bases). The CDR3 length is 15 residues. The germline V and J ends were trimmed by 2 bases and 5 bases, with 13 bases remaining between them. Germline V gene data show CDR1 as MNHEY and CDR2 as SVGAGI. The CDR3 region has the DNA TGTGCCAGCAGTTACAGGGGGACTACCGACAATGAGCAGTTCTTC. Amino acids: CASSYRGTTDNEQFF.

This clone showed up just a few times. J is TRBJ2-6 and V is TRBV4-3; D gene uncertain. Looked up from germline, CDR1 is LGHNA and CDR2 is YSLEER. Trimming removed 0 bases at V and 0 bases at J, with 6 bases between. The length of the CDR3 is 16 residues. The CDR3 sequence: CASSQDAVSGANVLTF. Here the CDR3 DNA reads TGCGCCAGCAGCCAAGACGCGGTCTCTGGGGCCAACGTCCTGACTTTC.

The CDR3 coding sequence is TGTGCCAGCAGTGAAGCAGCTAGCGAAAACTACGAGCAGTACTTC. Protein: CASSEAASENYEQYF. This chain links TRBV6-1 with TRBJ2-7, with a weak D call TRBD2 (6 bases). Trimming removed 0 bases from V and 3 bases from J, with 12 bases in between. The CDR3 has 15 residues. In germline, CDR1 is MNHNS, CDR2 SASEGT.

The V gene is TRBV7-9, the J gene TRBJ1-2; the D gene is possibly TRBD1 (6 bases). This CDR3 spans 15 amino acids. Germline CDR1 SEHNR, CDR2 FQNEAQ (reference sequence). Trimming shortened V by 4 bases and J by 5 bases, and 17 bases separated the two germline ends. The CDR3 nucleotides are TGTGCCAGCAGCTCATCCAGGGGACGCGGGTATGGCTACACCTTC. This sequence encodes CASSSSRGRGYGYTF.

The chain couples TRBV9 to TRBJ2-1; TRBD2 matches at 7 bases. Germline CDR1 is SGDLS and CDR2 is YYNGEE. The trim removed 1 base at V and 7 bases at J, leaving 8 bases unmatched. The CDR3 is made up of 15 amino acids. This chain's CDR3 is CASSVYTGGRNEQFF. The DNA of the CDR3 is TGTGCCAGCAGCGTATATACGGGAGGCAGGAATGAGCAGTTCTTC.

The chain combines TRBV14 with TRBJ1-6, with TRBD1 matching over 7 bases. This CDR3 region has 14 residues. V dropped 3 bases and J dropped 7; count of bases not matched to a gene: 3. The V gene's germline CDR1 is SGHDN and CDR2 FVKESK. CDR3 protein: CASSQLTGNSPLHF. CDR3 in DNA: TGTGCCAGCAGCCAGCTGACAGGGAATTCACCCCTCCACTTT.

The genes are TRBV6-6 and TRBJ1-4; no firm D call. With 5 bases removed from V and 2 bases from J, the gap between germline ends came to 9 bases. The CDR3 has 14 residues. Germline values: CDR1 MNHNY, CDR2 SVGAGI (reference sequence). The DNA of the CDR3 is TGTGCCAGCAGTAAGCTAGCTACTAATGAAAAACTGTTTTTT. Amino acid sequence: CASSKLATNEKLFF.

Here the CDR3 reads CASSQERAGADTQYF. CDR3 DNA sequence: TGTGCCAGCAGCCAAGAGCGAGCGGGAGCAGATACGCAGTATTTT. This sequence joins TRBV5-4 and TRBJ2-3; 8 bases map to TRBD2. CDR3 size: 15 residues. Germline V gene sequence: CDR1 SGHNT, CDR2 YYREEE (reference sequence). J lost 4 bases, V lost 4 bases, and 8 bases had no gene match.

The rearrangement joins TRBV2 to TRBJ2-1; 13 positions match TRBD2. Looked up from germline, CDR1 is SNHLY and CDR2 is FYNNEI. V lost 6 bases to trimming and J lost 3 bases; unmatched junction nucleotides: 5. The CDR3 has 16 amino acids. CDR3 sequence: CASSGLAGVDYNEQFF. DNA of the CDR3: TGTGCCAGCAGCGGACTAGCGGGAGTAGACTACAATGAGCAGTTCTTC. The variable domain in full, completed from reference TRBV2 and TRBJ2-1, reads EPEVTQTPSHQVTQMGQEVILRCVPISNHLYFYWYRQILGQKVEFLVSFYNNEISEKSEIFDDQFSVERPDGSNFTLKIRSTKLEDSAMYFCASSGLAGVDYNEQFFGPGTRLTVL.

Only a few counts were recorded for this clone. The chain links TRBV28 to TRBJ2-7, with TRBD2 identical over 9 bases. The CDR3 is 16 amino acids. Germline CDR1 is MDHEN and CDR2 is SYDVKM. V shed 6 bases and J 4 bases; nucleotides not matched to a gene: 13. CDR3 in amino acids: CASSPGGSGSGYEQYF. The CDR3 region has the DNA TGTGCCAGCAGCCCAGGGGGTAGCGGGAGTGGGTACGAGCAGTACTTC.

Only one count was recorded for this clone. The chain joins TRBV21-1 to TRBJ2-7; the D call of TRBD2 is as the table states it, not checked on the DNA. TRBV21-1 is an annotated pseudogene. This CDR3 region has 15 residues. CDR3 loop: CASSRKGGRSYEQYF. The CDR3 DNA reads TGTGCCAGCAGCAGGAAGGGAGGCCGCTCCTACGAGCAGTACTTC.

The chain employs TRBV7-9 and TRBJ2-7; 7 bases are shared with TRBD1. The V segment lost 5 bases and the J segment 0 bases; nucleotides outside the gene matches: 4. The CDR3 is 14 residues long. The V gene's germline CDR1 is SEHNR and CDR2 FQNEAQ (reference sequence). CDR3 DNA: TGTGCCAGCAGCCTCCGGGACAGCTCCTACGAGCAGTACTTC. It encodes CASSLRDSSYEQYF.

This clone was observed once. The CDR3 reads CASSEGRDSMNSPLHF. For the CDR3, the DNA is TGTGCCAGCAGTGAAGGCAGGGATAGTATGAATTCACCCCTCCACTTT. The J gene is TRBJ1-6, the V gene TRBV2, with TRBD1 as a possible D gene (5 bases). V lost 1 base and J lost 7, with 14 bases in between. CDR3 length: 16 amino acids. CDR1 and CDR2 (germline): SNHLY, FYNNEI.

The CDR3 region has the DNA TGTGCCAGCAGCCAGTCGGCGGGAGTAGCCAAAAACATTCAGTACTTC. Encoded protein: CASSQSAGVAKNIQYF. The rearrangement joins TRBV14 to TRBJ2-4, with TRBD2 matching over 7 bases. Germline V gives CDR1 SGHDN, CDR2 FVKESK. The V and J ends lost 3 bases and 0 bases, in that order; junction bases with no gene match: 5. The CDR3 consists of 16 residues.

In its sample, this clone was seen once. The chain couples TRBV15 to TRBJ2-1; D is unclear. The germline V and J ends were trimmed by 8 bases and 0 bases, with 11 bases remaining between them. This CDR3 has 14 residues. Germline CDR1 LNHNV, CDR2 YYDKDF (reference sequence). This CDR3 is CATESELSYNEQFF. CDR3 nucleotide sequence: TGTGCCACCGAGAGTGAACTCTCCTACAATGAGCAGTTCTTC.

This chain connects TRBV6-6 to TRBJ2-5; TRBD2 agrees at 8 bases. The germline V gene encodes CDR1 MNHNY and CDR2 SVGAGI (reference sequence). The CDR3 sequence is 16 residues long. J gave up 2 bases and V 4 bases, and 9 bases lay outside the gene matches. CDR3 sequence reads: CASSFTGTSFQETQYF. CDR3 DNA: TGTGCCAGCAGTTTCACCGGGACTAGTTTTCAAGAGACCCAGTACTTC.